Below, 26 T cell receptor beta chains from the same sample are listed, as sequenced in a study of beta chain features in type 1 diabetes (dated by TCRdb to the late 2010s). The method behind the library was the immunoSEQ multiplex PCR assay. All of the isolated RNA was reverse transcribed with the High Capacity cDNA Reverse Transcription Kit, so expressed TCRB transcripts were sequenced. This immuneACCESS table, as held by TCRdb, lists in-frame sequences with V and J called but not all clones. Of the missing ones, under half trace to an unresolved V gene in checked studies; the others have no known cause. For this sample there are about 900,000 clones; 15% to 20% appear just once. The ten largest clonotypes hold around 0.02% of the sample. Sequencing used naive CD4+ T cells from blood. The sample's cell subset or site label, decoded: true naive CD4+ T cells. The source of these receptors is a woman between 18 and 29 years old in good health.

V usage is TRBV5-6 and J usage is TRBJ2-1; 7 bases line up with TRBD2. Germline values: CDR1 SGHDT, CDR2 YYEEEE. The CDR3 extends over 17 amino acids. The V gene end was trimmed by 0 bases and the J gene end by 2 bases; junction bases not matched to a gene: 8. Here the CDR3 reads CASSLVDSRGAYNEQFF. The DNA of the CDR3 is TGTGCCAGCAGCTTGGTAGACAGTCGGGGGGCCTACAATGAGCAGTTCTTC.

The CDR3 here is CASTATLGLGELFF. The CDR3 DNA reads TGTGCCAGCACCGCGACCTTAGGATTGGGGGAGCTGTTTTTT. The chain links TRBV7-2 to TRBJ2-2; D gene ambiguous. The CDR3 runs to 14 residues. Germline CDR1 SGHTA, CDR2 FQGNSA. The V gene lost 7 bases and the J gene lost 8 bases, with 17 bases spanning the gap.

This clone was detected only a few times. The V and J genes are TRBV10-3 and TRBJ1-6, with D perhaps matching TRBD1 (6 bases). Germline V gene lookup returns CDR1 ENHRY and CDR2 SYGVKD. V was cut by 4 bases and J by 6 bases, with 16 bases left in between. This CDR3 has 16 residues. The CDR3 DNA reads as TGTGCCATCAGTGGTGCTTGGGGAGGGGGTAATTCACCCCTCCACTTT. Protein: CAISGAWGGGNSPLHF.

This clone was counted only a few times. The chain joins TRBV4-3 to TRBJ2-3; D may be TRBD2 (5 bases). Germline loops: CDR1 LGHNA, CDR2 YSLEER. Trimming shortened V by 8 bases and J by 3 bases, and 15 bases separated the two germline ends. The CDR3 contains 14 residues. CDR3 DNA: TGCGCCAGCGGAGGACGGTTTAGTACAGATACGCAGTATTTT. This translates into CASGGRFSTDTQYF.

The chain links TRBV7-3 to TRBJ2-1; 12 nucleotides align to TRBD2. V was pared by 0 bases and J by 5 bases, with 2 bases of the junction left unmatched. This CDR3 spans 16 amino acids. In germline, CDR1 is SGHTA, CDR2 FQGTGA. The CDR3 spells CASSLTTSGSHNEQFF. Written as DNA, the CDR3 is TGTGCCAGCAGCTTAACGACTAGCGGGAGCCACAATGAGCAGTTCTTC.

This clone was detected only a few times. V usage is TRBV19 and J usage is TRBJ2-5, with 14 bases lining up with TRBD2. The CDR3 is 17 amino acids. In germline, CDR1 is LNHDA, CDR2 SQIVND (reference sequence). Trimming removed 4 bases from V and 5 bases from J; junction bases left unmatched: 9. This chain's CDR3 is CASSTGTSGSRGETQYF. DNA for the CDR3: TGTGCCAGTAGTACCGGGACTAGCGGGAGTCGGGGTGAGACCCAGTACTTC. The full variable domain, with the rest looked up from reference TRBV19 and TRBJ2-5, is DGGITQSPKYLFRKEGQNVTLSCEQNLNHDAMYWYRQDPGQGLRLIYYSQIVNDFQKGDIAEGYSVSREKKESFPLTVTSAQKNPTAFYLCASSTGTSGSRGETQYFGPGTRLLVL.

The CDR3 loop reads CASSLVGPTDASSGANVLTF. CDR3 nucleotide sequence: TGCGCCAGCAGCTTGGTAGGACCCACTGACGCTAGCTCTGGGGCCAACGTCCTGACTTTC. This sequence joins TRBV5-1 and TRBJ2-6, with D uncertain. This CDR3 spans 20 amino acids. V lost 0 bases to trimming and J lost 0 bases, with 19 bases between them. In germline, CDR1 is SGHRS, CDR2 YFSETQ.

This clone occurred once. The CDR3 loop is CASSSRQKSNEKLFF. The CDR3 nucleotides read TGTGCCAGCAGCTCCCGACAGAAGAGTAATGAAAAACTGTTTTTT. This chain connects TRBV7-9 to TRBJ1-4; TRBD1 might be the D (5 bases). The CDR3 runs 15 residues. Per the germline V gene, CDR1 is SEHNR and CDR2 is FQNEAQ (reference sequence). The V gene lost 4 bases and the J gene lost 4 bases, with 13 bases spanning the gap.

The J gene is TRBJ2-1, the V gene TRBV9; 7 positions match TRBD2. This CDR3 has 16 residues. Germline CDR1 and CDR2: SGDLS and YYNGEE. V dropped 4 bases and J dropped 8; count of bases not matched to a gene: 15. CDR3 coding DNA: TGTGCCAGCAGCCGTAACTCCGGGGGAGGGCCCGATGAGCAGTTCTTC. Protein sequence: CASSRNSGGGPDEQFF.

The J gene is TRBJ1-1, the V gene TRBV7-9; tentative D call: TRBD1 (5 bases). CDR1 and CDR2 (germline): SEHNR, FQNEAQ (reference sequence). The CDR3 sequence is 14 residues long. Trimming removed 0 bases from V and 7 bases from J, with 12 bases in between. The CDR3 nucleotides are TGTGCCAGCAGCTTAGCGAATTTGAGGGGTGAAGCTTTCTTT. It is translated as CASSLANLRGEAFF.

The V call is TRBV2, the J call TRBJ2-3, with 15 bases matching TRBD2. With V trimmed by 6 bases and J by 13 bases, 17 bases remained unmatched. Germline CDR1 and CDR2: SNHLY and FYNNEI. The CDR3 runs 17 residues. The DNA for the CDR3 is TGTGCCAGCAGCCCCGGACTAGCGGGAGGGCCCAGCAGACTTGAGTATTTT. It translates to CASSPGLAGGPSRLEYF.

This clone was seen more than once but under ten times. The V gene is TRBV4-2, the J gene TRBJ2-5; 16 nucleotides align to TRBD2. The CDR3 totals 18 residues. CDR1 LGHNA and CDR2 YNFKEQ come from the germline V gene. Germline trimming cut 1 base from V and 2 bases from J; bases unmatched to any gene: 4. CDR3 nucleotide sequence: TGTGCCAGCAGCCAAGGGGGACTAGCGGGAGGGCGACAAGAGACCCAGTACTTC. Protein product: CASSQGGLAGGRQETQYF.

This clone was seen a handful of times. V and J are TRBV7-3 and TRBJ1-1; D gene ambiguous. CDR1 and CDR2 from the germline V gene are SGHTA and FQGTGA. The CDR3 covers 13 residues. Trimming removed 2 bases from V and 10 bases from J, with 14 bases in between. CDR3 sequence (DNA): TGTGCCAGCAGCTTAGTTCCGGGGTCGGGAGCTTTCTTT. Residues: CASSLVPGSGAFF.

This CDR3 is CASSNRGPGEQFF. In nucleotides, the CDR3 is TGTGCCAGCAGCAATAGGGGGCCTGGAGAGCAGTTCTTC. The V and J genes are TRBV21-1 and TRBJ2-1; the table gives TRBD1 as D, unverified against the DNA. TRBV21-1 corresponds to a pseudogene. The CDR3 has 13 amino acids.

The CDR3 DNA follows: TGCGCCAGCAGCCATGAAAGGACAGATAACACTGAAGCTTTCTTT. It is translated as CASSHERTDNTEAFF. V and J are TRBV4-3 and TRBJ1-1; D is perhaps TRBD1 (6 bases). Trimming took off 3 bases at V and 2 bases at J, with 13 bases between the two ends. Germline V gene lookup returns CDR1 LGHNA and CDR2 YSLEER. This CDR3 region has 15 residues.

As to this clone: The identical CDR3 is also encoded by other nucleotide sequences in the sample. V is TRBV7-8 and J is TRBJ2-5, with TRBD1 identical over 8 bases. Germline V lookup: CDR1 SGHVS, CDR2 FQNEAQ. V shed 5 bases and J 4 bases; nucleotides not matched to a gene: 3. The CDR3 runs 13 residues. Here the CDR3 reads CASSRDRGETQYF. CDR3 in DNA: TGTGCCAGCAGCAGAGACAGGGGAGAGACCCAGTACTTC.

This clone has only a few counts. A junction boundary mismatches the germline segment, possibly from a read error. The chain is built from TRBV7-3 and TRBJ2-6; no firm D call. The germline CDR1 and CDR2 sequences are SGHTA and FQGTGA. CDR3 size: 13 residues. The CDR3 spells CASTLPGANVLTF. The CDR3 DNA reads TGTGCCAGCACCTTACCTGGGGCCAACGTCCTGACTTTC.

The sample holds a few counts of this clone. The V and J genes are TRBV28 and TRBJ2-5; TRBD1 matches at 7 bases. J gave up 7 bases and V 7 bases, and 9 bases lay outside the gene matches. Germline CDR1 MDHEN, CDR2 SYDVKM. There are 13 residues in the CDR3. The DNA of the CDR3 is TGTGCCAGCAAATTACCTAGGACAGGGACCCAGTACTTC. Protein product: CASKLPRTGTQYF.

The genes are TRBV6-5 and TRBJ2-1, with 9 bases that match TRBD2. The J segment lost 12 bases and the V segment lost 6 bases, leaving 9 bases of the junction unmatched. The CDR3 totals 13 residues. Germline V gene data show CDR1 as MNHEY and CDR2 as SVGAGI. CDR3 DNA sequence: TGTGCCAGCAGCCCGGGGGGTAGCGGGAGGCAGTTCTTC. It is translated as CASSPGGSGRQFF.

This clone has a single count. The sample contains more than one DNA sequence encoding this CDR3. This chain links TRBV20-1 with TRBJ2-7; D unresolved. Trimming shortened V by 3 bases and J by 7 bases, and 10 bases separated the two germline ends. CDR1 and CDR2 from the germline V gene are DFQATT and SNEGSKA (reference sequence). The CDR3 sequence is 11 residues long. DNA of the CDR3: TGCAGTGCTAGGCCGTTGGGGGAGCAGTACTTC. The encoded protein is CSARPLGEQYF.

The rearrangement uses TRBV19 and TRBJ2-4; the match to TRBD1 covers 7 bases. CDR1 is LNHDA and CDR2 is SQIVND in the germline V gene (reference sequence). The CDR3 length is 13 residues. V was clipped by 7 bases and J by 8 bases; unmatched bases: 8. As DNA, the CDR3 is TGTGCCAGTATAAGGGGGCTTTTATACATTCAGTACTTC. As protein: CASIRGLLYIQYF.

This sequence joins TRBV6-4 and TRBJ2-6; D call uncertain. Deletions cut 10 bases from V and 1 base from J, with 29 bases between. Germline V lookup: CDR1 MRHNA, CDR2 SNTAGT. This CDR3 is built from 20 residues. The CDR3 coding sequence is TGTGCCACTACACCCGATTTAAGACGAGAGGCAATGTCTGGGGCCAACGTCCTGACTTTC. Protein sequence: CATTPDLRREAMSGANVLTF.

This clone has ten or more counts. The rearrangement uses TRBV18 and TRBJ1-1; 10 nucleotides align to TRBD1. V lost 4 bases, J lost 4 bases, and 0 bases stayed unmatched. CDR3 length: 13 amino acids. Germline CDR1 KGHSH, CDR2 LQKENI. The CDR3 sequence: CASSRDRGTEAFF. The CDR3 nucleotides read TGTGCCAGCTCACGGGACAGGGGCACTGAAGCTTTCTTT.

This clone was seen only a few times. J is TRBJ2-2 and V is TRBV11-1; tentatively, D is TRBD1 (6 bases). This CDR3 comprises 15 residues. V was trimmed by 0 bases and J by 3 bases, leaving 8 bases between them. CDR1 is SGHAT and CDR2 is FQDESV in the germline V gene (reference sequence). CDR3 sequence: CASSLARGDTGELFF. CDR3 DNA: TGTGCCAGCAGCTTAGCCAGGGGAGACACCGGGGAGCTGTTTTTT.

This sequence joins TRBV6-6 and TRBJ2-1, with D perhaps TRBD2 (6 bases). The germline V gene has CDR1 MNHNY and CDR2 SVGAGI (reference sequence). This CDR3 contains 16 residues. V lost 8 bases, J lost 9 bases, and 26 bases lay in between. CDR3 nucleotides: TGTGCCAGCGGTGTAGGGAGGACCCCAGTGGGTGGTGAGCAGTTCTTC. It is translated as CASGVGRTPVGGEQFF.

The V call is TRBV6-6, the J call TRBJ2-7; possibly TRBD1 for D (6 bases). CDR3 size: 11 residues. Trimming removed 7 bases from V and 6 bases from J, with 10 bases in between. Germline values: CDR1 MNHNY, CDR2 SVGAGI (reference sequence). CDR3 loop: CASTQGGEQYF. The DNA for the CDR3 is TGTGCCAGCACACAGGGCGGCGAGCAGTACTTC.